These 10 T cell receptor beta chains were sequenced from one sample in a study of blood T cell repertoires in COVID-19. Assay: immunoSEQ multiplex PCR; the TCRdb copy retains only in-frame clones and omits some. The sample contains over 200,000 clones, about 90% of which appear only once. The sequenced sample consisted of PBMCs or T cells enriched from blood (not recorded which). All receptors derive from a man under 40 who had recovered from COVID-19.

The chain has TRBV2 and TRBJ2-1, with a weak D call TRBD2 (5 bases). V was shortened by 7 bases and J by 9 bases, with 7 bases between the two germline ends. Germline V gene data show CDR1 as SNHLY and CDR2 as FYNNEI. This CDR3 region has 10 residues. The CDR3 loop reads CASKAGEQFF. CDR3 in DNA: TGTGCCAGCAAGGCGGGTGAGCAGTTCTTC.

The V and J genes are TRBV12-5 and TRBJ2-7; 8 positions agree with TRBD1. Germline V CDR1 and CDR2: LGHNT, FRNRAP. J gave up 7 bases and V 5 bases, and 7 bases lay outside the gene matches. CDR3 length: 13 residues. This chain's CDR3 is CASGRDRGYEQYF. Here the CDR3 DNA reads TGTGCTAGTGGTCGTGACAGGGGATATGAGCAGTACTTC.

V and J are TRBV5-1 and TRBJ2-5; unclear D gene. Trimming pared 1 base from V and 4 bases from J, leaving 17 bases between. CDR1 and CDR2 from the germline V gene are SGHRS and YFSETQ. This CDR3 region has 16 residues. CDR3 loop: CASSLSTFSTTETQYF. The CDR3 coding sequence is TGCGCCAGCAGCTTGTCAACGTTTTCCACAACAGAGACCCAGTACTTC.

The chain joins TRBV5-4 to TRBJ2-2; D unresolved. From germline, CDR1 is SGHNT and CDR2 YYREEE (reference sequence). Between the trimmed V and J ends, which lost 3 bases and 5 bases, there was a span of 11 bases. The CDR3 runs to 14 residues. DNA of the CDR3: TGTGCCAGCAGCTCCCAACTTGAGACCGGGGAGCTGTTTTTT. It yields the protein CASSSQLETGELFF.

The rearrangement uses TRBV27 and TRBJ2-2; 10 nucleotides line up with TRBD1. Per the germline V gene, CDR1 is MNHEY and CDR2 is SMNVEV (reference sequence). With 4 bases clipped from V and 7 bases from J, the junction kept 9 bases outside the gene matches. The CDR3 consists of 16 residues. CDR3 in DNA: TGTGCCAGCAGTTCCCTCCGGGACAGGGGTATCGGGGAGCTGTTTTTT. It codes for CASSSLRDRGIGELFF.

This sequence joins TRBV10-3 and TRBJ1-2; possibly TRBD1 for D (6 bases). Trimming took off 6 bases at V and 7 bases at J, with 18 bases between the two ends. The CDR3 covers 14 residues. Germline assignment: CDR1 ENHRY and CDR2 SYGVKD. CDR3 DNA sequence: TGTGCCATCAGAGCCGGGACAAACACCTCTGGCTACACCTTC. Amino acids: CAIRAGTNTSGYTF.

This sequence joins TRBV28 and TRBJ1-5; tentatively, D is TRBD1 (5 bases). Deletions cut 2 bases from V and 9 bases from J, with 14 bases between. The CDR3 extends over 14 amino acids. CDR1 and CDR2 (germline): MDHEN, SYDVKM. The CDR3 nucleotides are TGTGCCAGCAGTTTAGGGGGTAGCGGGGCGCCCCAGCATTTT. Translation: CASSLGGSGAPQHF.

The chain is built from TRBV5-1 and TRBJ2-7; D not certain. This CDR3 region has 12 residues. Germline CDR1 SGHRS, CDR2 YFSETQ. Trimming removed 5 bases at V and 3 bases at J, with 9 bases between. Here the CDR3 reads CASSSRNYEQYF. The CDR3, as DNA: TGCGCCAGCAGTTCCCGTAACTACGAGCAGTACTTC.

The V and J genes are TRBV27 and TRBJ2-3; TRBD1 matches 7 bases. The CDR3 spans 12 residues. Germline CDR1 MNHEY, CDR2 SMNVEV (reference sequence). Trimming at V came to 5 bases and at J to 9 bases, leaving 5 bases not matched to a gene. The CDR3 sequence: CASSPSTGTQYF. The DNA of the CDR3 is TGTGCCAGCAGTCCCTCGACAGGGACGCAGTATTTT.

This chain uses TRBV12-3 or TRBV12-4 with TRBJ1-2; no clear D. The CDR3 runs 13 residues. Deletions cut 4 bases from V and 3 bases from J, with 9 bases between. The CDR3 DNA reads as TGTGCCAGCAGTTCGGGTAGCGACTATGGCTACACCTTC. Encoded protein: CASSSGSDYGYTF.